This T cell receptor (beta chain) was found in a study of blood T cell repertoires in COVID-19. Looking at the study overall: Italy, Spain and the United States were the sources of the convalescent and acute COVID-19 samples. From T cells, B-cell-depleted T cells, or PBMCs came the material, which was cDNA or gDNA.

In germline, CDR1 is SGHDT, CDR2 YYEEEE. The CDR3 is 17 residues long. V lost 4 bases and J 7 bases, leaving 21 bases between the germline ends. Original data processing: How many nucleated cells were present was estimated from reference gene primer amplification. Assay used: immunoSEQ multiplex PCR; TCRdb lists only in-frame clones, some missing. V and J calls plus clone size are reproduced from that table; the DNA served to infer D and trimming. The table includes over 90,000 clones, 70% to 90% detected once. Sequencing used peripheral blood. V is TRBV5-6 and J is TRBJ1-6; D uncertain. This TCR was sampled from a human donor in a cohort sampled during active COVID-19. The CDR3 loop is CASSASTLWGGNSPLHF. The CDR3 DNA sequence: TGTGCCAGCAGCGCCTCCACCCTCTGGGGAGGGAATTCACCCCTCCACTTT.